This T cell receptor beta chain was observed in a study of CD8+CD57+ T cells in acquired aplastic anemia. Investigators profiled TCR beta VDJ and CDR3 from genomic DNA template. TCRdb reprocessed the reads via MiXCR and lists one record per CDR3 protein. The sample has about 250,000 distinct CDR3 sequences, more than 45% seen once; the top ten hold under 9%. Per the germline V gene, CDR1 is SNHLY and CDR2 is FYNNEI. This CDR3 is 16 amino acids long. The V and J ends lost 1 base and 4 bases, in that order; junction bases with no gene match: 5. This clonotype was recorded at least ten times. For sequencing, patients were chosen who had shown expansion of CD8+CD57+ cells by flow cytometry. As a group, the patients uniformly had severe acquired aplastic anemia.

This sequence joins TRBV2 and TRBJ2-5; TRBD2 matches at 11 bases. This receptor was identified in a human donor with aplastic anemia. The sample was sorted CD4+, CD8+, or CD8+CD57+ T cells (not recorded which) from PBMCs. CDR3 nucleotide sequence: TGTGCCAGCAGTGAAGTAGTTCTAGCGGGAGGAGAGACCCAGTACTTC. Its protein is CASSEVVLAGGETQYF.